The rows below give T cell receptor beta chains drawn from one sample of a study of blood T cell repertoires in COVID-19. Clones were sequenced by immunoSEQ multiplex PCR, and TCRdb holds only the in-frame ones, with some missing. Of about 66,000 clones listed, 91% are singletons. Input material: peripheral blood. These receptors all stem from a human donor in a cohort sampled during active COVID-19. Both conserved end residues are part of each CDR3. The D gene is left open where the match is weak. Expanded clones get a size class; other rows say once, few or many, or leave the size out.

size,D,V,J,DNA,CDR3
-,-,TRBV2,TRBJ2-3,TGTGCCAGCAGACAGCCGGGGGGCACAGATACGCAGTATTTT,CASRQPGGTDTQYF
-,-,TRBV19,TRBJ1-2,TGTGCCAGTAGTGCGAGGGGGGGAGGGTACGACTATGGCTACACCTTC,CASSARGGGYDYGYTF
-,TRBD2,TRBV18,TRBJ2-7,TGTGCCAGCTCACTAGCGGGGTACGAGCAGTACTTC,CASSLAGYEQYF
-,-,TRBV6-5,TRBJ2-3,TGTGCCAGCAGCGCTAGGACAGGCACAGATACGCAGTATTTT,CASSARTGTDTQYF
-,TRBD1,TRBV6-2/TRBV6-3,TRBJ1-4,TGTGCCAGCAGTTCCGCCGGGACAGGGGAAGGAAAACTGTTTTTT,CASSSAGTGEGKLFF
-,TRBD1,TRBV18,TRBJ1-2,TGTGCCAGCTCACCGCTGGACAGGGCCCCCTCGGACTATGGCTACACCTTC,CASSPLDRAPSDYGYTF
-,TRBD1,TRBV7-2,TRBJ2-7,TGTGCCAGCAGCGATGACAGGGGCTACGAGCAGTACTTC,CASSDDRGYEQYF
-,TRBD1,TRBV3-1/TRBV3-2,TRBJ2-7,TGTGCCAGGCCGGGACAGGGGATCAACGAGCAGTACTTC,CARPGQGINEQYF
-,TRBD2,TRBV18,TRBJ2-5,TGTGCCAGCTCATCGAGCGGGGGGGCCGGCGAGACCCAGTACTTC,CASSSSGGAGETQYF
-,-,TRBV27,TRBJ2-7,TGTGCCAGCAGGACCCTATCAACTAACTCCTACGAGCAGTACTTC,CASRTLSTNSYEQYF
-,TRBD2,TRBV16,TRBJ2-1,TGTGCCAGCAGCCAATCCAAGGTACTAGCGGGAATCAATGAGCAGTTCTTC,CASSQSKVLAGINEQFF
-,TRBD1,TRBV18,TRBJ1-5,TGTGCCAGCTCACCCGGGACAGAAAGAAATCAGCCCCAGCATTTT,CASSPGTERNQPQHF
-,-,TRBV7-2,TRBJ2-5,TGTGCCAGCAGCGCCAACAGGGTCCGGGAGACCCAGTACTTC,CASSANRVRETQYF
-,-,TRBV7-8,TRBJ1-4,TGTGCCAGCAGCAAGAGCCAGGCAACCCATGGGACTAATGAAAAACTGTTTTTT,CASSKSQATHGTNEKLFF
few,-,TRBV5-1,TRBJ2-7,TGCGCCAGCAGCTTGGTAGTAATGCCCTACGAGCAGTACTTC,CASSLVVMPYEQYF
-,TRBD2,TRBV27,TRBJ2-7,TGTGCCAGCAGTTCGACTAGCGGGAGAACCCCCCACTCCTACGAGCAGTACTTC,CASSSTSGRTPHSYEQYF
-,TRBD2,TRBV6-5,TRBJ2-7,TGTGCCAGCACCAGGACTAGCGGCTACGAGCAGTACTTC,CASTRTSGYEQYF
-,-,TRBV20-1,TRBJ2-7,TGCAGTGCTAGAGGCGGATACGAGCAGTACTTC,CSARGGYEQYF
-,TRBD1,TRBV18,TRBJ2-5,TGTGCCAGCTCACCTCAACAGGGGGCAGAGACCCAGTACTTC,CASSPQQGAETQYF
-,TRBD1,TRBV4-2,TRBJ1-5,TGTGCCAGCAGCCAAGGGGACAGAAAAAATCAGCCCCAGCATTTT,CASSQGDRKNQPQHF
-,TRBD1,TRBV6-5,TRBJ1-5,TGTGCCAGCAGAAGAGACAGGGGGCTAAATCAGCCCCAGCATTTT,CASRRDRGLNQPQHF
-,-,TRBV28,TRBJ2-7,TGTGCCAGCGGTTCAGGGGGGCCCCTCGGCGAGCAGTACTTC,CASGSGGPLGEQYF
-,-,TRBV12-3/TRBV12-4,TRBJ2-7,TGTGCCAGCAGACCACTCGGGGCCTACGAGCAGTACTTC,CASRPLGAYEQYF
-,TRBD1,TRBV18,TRBJ2-7,TGTGCCAGCTCACTCTCTCGTGGGACAGGGAACCACGAGCAGTACTTC,CASSLSRGTGNHEQYF
-,-,TRBV19,TRBJ2-1,TGTGCCAGTAGTACCGGACTACCAACCACAATAAGCTCCTACAATGAGCAGTTCTTC,CASSTGLPTTISSYNEQFF
-,-,TRBV6-2/TRBV6-3,TRBJ2-7,TGTGCCAGCAGTTACTCATGGGGCAGAGGAACAGGCACACCGTACGAGCAGTACTTC,CASSYSWGRGTGTPYEQYF
-,-,TRBV4-1,TRBJ2-4,TGCGCCAGCAGCCAAGAAGGTGCGGGTCTTGTTGACATTCAGTACTTC,CASSQEGAGLVDIQYF
-,TRBD2,TRBV7-9,TRBJ2-3,TGTGCCAGCAGCGCTTCTAGCGGAAACACAGATACGCAGTATTTT,CASSASSGNTDTQYF
-,TRBD2,TRBV5-1,TRBJ2-7,TGCGCCAGCAGCACCCAACCGGGACTAGTCGACGAGCAGTACTTC,CASSTQPGLVDEQYF
-,TRBD1,TRBV4-1,TRBJ1-5,TGCGCCAGCAGCCGAGAAGGACAGGGCAATCAGCCCCAGCATTTT,CASSREGQGNQPQHF
-,TRBD1,TRBV4-1,TRBJ1-3,TGCGCCAGCAGCCAGCAAACAGGGGGCTCTGGAAACACCATATATTTT,CASSQQTGGSGNTIYF
-,-,TRBV12-3/TRBV12-4,TRBJ2-3,TGTGCCAGCAGTCCCAGTGTGGATACGCAGTATTTT,CASSPSVDTQYF
-,-,TRBV5-1,TRBJ1-1,TGCGCCAGCAGCTTACTCCAGGGGAACACTGAAGCTTTCTTT,CASSLLQGNTEAFF
-,TRBD1,TRBV10-3,TRBJ2-7,TGTGCCATCAGCCTACAGGGGACCTACGAGCAGTACTTC,CAISLQGTYEQYF
-,TRBD1,TRBV5-1,TRBJ1-2,TGCGCCAGCAGCTCTGGACAGGGGGCAGGCTATGGCTACACCTTC,CASSSGQGAGYGYTF
-,TRBD1,TRBV5-4,TRBJ1-2,TGTGCCAGCAGCCAAGGGGGCATCTATGGCTACACCTTC,CASSQGGIYGYTF
-,TRBD1,TRBV5-4,TRBJ1-1,TGTGCCAGCAGTCTAGGACAGGAGAGAAACACTGAAGCTTTCTTT,CASSLGQERNTEAFF
-,-,TRBV5-4,TRBJ2-7,TGTGCCAGCAGCTTGGGACAGGGAAAAGGGGGGGAGCAGTACTTC,CASSLGQGKGGEQYF
-,-,TRBV19,TRBJ1-5,TGTGCCAGTAGTATAATACAGGGTGGCCCCCAGCATTTT,CASSIIQGGPQHF
-,-,TRBV6-5,TRBJ2-5,TGTGCCTGCCGAGGAAGGGGTCGAGAGACCCAGTACTTC,CACRGRGRETQYF
-,-,TRBV4-3,TRBJ2-1,TGCGCCAGCAGCCAAGATTTCAACAATGAGCAGTTCTTC,CASSQDFNNEQFF
-,TRBD1,TRBV11-2,TRBJ2-3,TGTGCCAGCAGCTCACGACAGGGGCGCGCAGATACGCAGTATTTT,CASSSRQGRADTQYF
-,TRBD2,TRBV13,TRBJ2-3,TGTGCCAGCAGCTTAAGGGTGACTAGCGACACGCAGTATTTT,CASSLRVTSDTQYF
-,TRBD1,TRBV7-3,TRBJ2-2,TGTGCCAGCAGCTCACAGGGGGCGAACACCGGGGAGCTGTTTTTT,CASSSQGANTGELFF
-,TRBD2,TRBV30,TRBJ2-7,TGTGCCTGGGATCGAGCAGGGACTAGCGGGAGCTCCTACGAGCAGTACTTC,CAWDRAGTSGSSYEQYF
-,-,TRBV4-3,TRBJ2-3,TGCGCCAGCAGCGGGAGACGTCTAAGCACAGATACGCAGTATTTT,CASSGRRLSTDTQYF
-,TRBD2,TRBV6-5,TRBJ2-7,TGTGCCAGCAGCCGGACTAGCGGCGCCTACGAGCAGTACTTC,CASSRTSGAYEQYF
-,-,TRBV28,TRBJ2-6,TGTGCCAGCAGTTTAGCCGGCAGGAATGTTCTCGTCGGGGCCAACGTCCTGACTTTC,CASSLAGRNVLVGANVLTF
-,TRBD1,TRBV5-1,TRBJ1-1,TGCGCCAGCAGCTTGGCGACAGGGTTGGCCACTGAAGCTTTCTTT,CASSLATGLATEAFF
-,TRBD1,TRBV28,TRBJ2-5,TGTGCCAGCGCGACAGGGACACCACGAGAGACCCAGTACTTC,CASATGTPRETQYF